A single sample gave rise to the 28 T cell receptor beta chains below, sequenced in a study of Tregs in tolerant kidney transplant recipients. TCRdb's copy holds only in-frame clones and misses some; the assay was immunoSEQ multiplex PCR. The table lists fewer than 70,000 clones, 83% of them singletons. The sample taken for sequencing was CD4+ T cells from blood. These receptors were obtained from a human donor in good health.

The genes are TRBV6-1 and TRBJ1-5; D gene unclear. Germline CDR1 is MNHNS and CDR2 is SASEGT. V was cut by 3 bases and J by 6 bases, with 15 bases left in between. The CDR3 length is 15 residues. The CDR3 reads CASSELKAGTQPQHF. The CDR3 DNA sequence: TGTGCCAGCAGTGAGCTAAAAGCAGGTACTCAGCCCCAGCATTTT.

This chain joins TRBV5-6 and TRBJ1-2; no reliable D call. V gave up 0 bases and J gave up 5 bases, with 11 bases separating them. The CDR3 loop spans 14 amino acids. The V gene's germline CDR1 is SGHDT and CDR2 YYEEEE. DNA of the CDR3: TGTGCCAGCAGCTTGGCCCAACTAGGGTATGGCTACACCTTC. It is translated as CASSLAQLGYGYTF.

In this sample, this clone turned up a few times. The V and J genes are TRBV7-9 and TRBJ2-2, with 11 bases that match TRBD2. CDR3 size: 16 residues. CDR1 and CDR2 from the germline V gene are SEHNR and FQNEAQ (reference sequence). After removal of 5 bases from V and 5 bases from J, the junction contained 7 bases not matched to a gene. Here the CDR3 reads CASSRTLAGGTGELFF. CDR3 in DNA: TGTGCCAGCAGCCGAACCTTAGCGGGAGGGACCGGGGAGCTGTTTTTT.

This chain joins TRBV11-2 and TRBJ1-1, with D maybe TRBD1 (6 bases). The CDR3 loop spans 15 amino acids. The germline V and J ends were trimmed by 3 bases and 1 base, with 12 bases remaining between them. Per germline, CDR1 SGHAT and CDR2 FQNNGV. CDR3 nucleotide sequence: TGTGCCAGCAGCTTGGTGGGGGGGGCGAACACTGAAGCTTTCTTT. It yields the protein CASSLVGGANTEAFF.

J is TRBJ2-7 and V is TRBV5-6, with a weak D call TRBD2 (5 bases). The germline gives CDR1 SGHDT, CDR2 YYEEEE. The CDR3 sequence is 13 residues long. V was clipped by 7 bases and J by 0 bases, with 11 bases between them. CDR3 in DNA: TGTGCCAGCGCTGGAGGTTTCTCCTACGAGCAGTACTTC. Translated: CASAGGFSYEQYF.

This chain uses TRBV5-6 with TRBJ1-2, with D unresolved. The CDR3 is made up of 12 amino acids. Germline CDR1 is SGHDT and CDR2 is YYEEEE. The germline V and J ends were trimmed by 2 bases and 8 bases, with 10 bases remaining between them. The CDR3 sequence: CASSFRLDGYTF. The CDR3 bases are TGTGCCAGCAGCTTTCGACTGGACGGCTACACCTTC.

The chain recombines TRBV4-1 with TRBJ2-1; D perhaps matches TRBD2 (7 bases). Trimming left V 0 bases short and J 8 bases short, with 11 bases between. CDR3 length: 14 residues. Germline loops: CDR1 MGHRA, CDR2 YSYEKL. The CDR3 DNA reads TGCGCCAGCAGCCAAGAAAGGGGGAGGGATGAGCAGTTCTTC. Translating gives CASSQERGRDEQFF.

The V and J genes are TRBV7-3 and TRBJ2-5; TRBD1 might be the D (5 bases). V was cut by 2 bases and J by 1 base, with 11 bases left in between. The V gene's germline CDR1 is SGHTA and CDR2 FQGTGA. The CDR3 loop spans 15 amino acids. The CDR3 nucleotides are TGTGCCAGCAGCTTAGGTGGTGGGGCCCAAGAGACCCAGTACTTC. Residues: CASSLGGGAQETQYF.

This clone was seen only a few times. Other DNA sequences within the sample encode an identical CDR3. The rearrangement uses TRBV11-3 and TRBJ2-3; TRBD2 aligns across 9 bases. J was trimmed by 4 bases and V by 4 bases; bases with no gene match: 3. The CDR3 has 14 amino acids. Germline V CDR1 and CDR2: SGHNT, YENEEA. The CDR3 DNA follows: TGTGCCAGCAGCTCCCGCGGGGGGGCAGATACGCAGTATTTT. Protein: CASSSRGGADTQYF.

This clone has just a few counts. This sequence joins TRBV28 and TRBJ2-3; D unresolved. This CDR3 comprises 11 residues. Germline CDR1 is MDHEN and CDR2 is SYDVKM. Trimming left V 8 bases short and J 5 bases short, with 8 bases between. The CDR3 is CASGVGDTQYF. In DNA, the CDR3 is TGTGCCAGCGGGGTTGGAGATACGCAGTATTTT.

The chain carries TRBV6-4 and TRBJ1-6; D is unresolved. V was clipped by 10 bases and J by 4 bases, with 17 bases between them. The CDR3 has 15 amino acids. Germline V lookup: CDR1 MRHNA, CDR2 SNTAGT. CDR3 loop: CATKSTAAYNSPLHF. The DNA of the CDR3 is TGTGCCACCAAGTCAACAGCTGCTTATAATTCACCCCTCCACTTT.

This rearrangement joins TRBV6-5 to TRBJ2-7; tentatively, D is TRBD2 (5 bases). Germline V gene sequence: CDR1 MNHEY, CDR2 SVGAGI. CDR3 length equals 13 residues. V gave up 5 bases and J gave up 9 bases, with 17 bases separating them. Here the CDR3 DNA reads TGTGCCAGCAGTAGAGGACTGGGCGCGGGGCAGTACTTC. Translated, it gives CASSRGLGAGQYF.

V and J are TRBV29-1 and TRBJ1-1; D gene uncertain. With 1 base removed from V and 2 bases from J, the gap between germline ends came to 11 bases. The germline V gene has CDR1 SQVTM and CDR2 ANQGSEA. This CDR3 is built from 14 residues. In DNA form, the CDR3 reads TGCAGCGTTGAAGGGGTCGCAAAAAACACTGAAGCTTTCTTT. This translates into CSVEGVAKNTEAFF.

The chain carries TRBV9 and TRBJ2-1; D uncertain. Germline-derived CDR1 and CDR2 are SGDLS and YYNGEE. Trimming shortened V by 1 base and J by 6 bases, and 5 bases separated the two germline ends. The CDR3 is 12 residues long. This CDR3 is CASSVSLNEQFF. The CDR3 DNA is TGTGCCAGCAGCGTATCACTCAATGAGCAGTTCTTC.

This chain links TRBV6-4 with TRBJ1-1, with a weak D call TRBD1 (6 bases). The CDR3 is made up of 18 amino acids. V was cut by 1 base and J by 0 bases, with 18 bases left in between. Per the germline V gene, CDR1 is MRHNA and CDR2 is SNTAGT. Here the CDR3 DNA reads TGTGCCAGCAGTGACTATTTAGGGGGGGAGGATATGAACACTGAAGCTTTCTTT. As protein: CASSDYLGGEDMNTEAFF.

V is TRBV5-1 and J is TRBJ2-1, with D unclear. Trimming took off 0 bases at V and 8 bases at J, with 9 bases between the two ends. Germline loops: CDR1 SGHRS, CDR2 YFSETQ. CDR3 length equals 13 residues. The CDR3 spells CASSLDLGYEQFF. The CDR3 region has the DNA TGCGCCAGCAGCTTGGATTTGGGCTATGAGCAGTTCTTC. Together with reference TRBV5-1 and TRBJ2-1, the CDR3 gives the full variable domain: KAGVTQTPRYLIKTRGQQVTLSCSPISGHRSVSWYQQTPGQGLQFLFEYFSETQRNKGNFPGRFSGRQFSNSRSEMNVSTLELGDSALYLCASSLDLGYEQFFGPGTRLTVL.

The rearrangement joins TRBV20-1 to TRBJ2-5, with no clear D. The V gene's germline CDR1 is DFQATT and CDR2 SNEGSKA (reference sequence). The CDR3 length is 11 residues. V lost 6 bases to trimming and J lost 7 bases, with 12 bases between them. Here the CDR3 reads CSAPISRTQYF. DNA for the CDR3: TGCAGTGCACCAATCAGCCGGACCCAGTACTTC.

This chain links TRBV7-9 with TRBJ2-7; TRBD2 agrees at 14 bases. Germline V lookup: CDR1 SEHNR, CDR2 FQNEAQ (reference sequence). V trimming: 2 bases; J trimming: 4 bases; junction bases outside the gene matches: 10. This CDR3 comprises 18 residues. CDR3 bases: TGTGCCAGCAGCTTACTGACCGGGACTAGCGGGAGAGGATACGAGCAGTACTTC. It translates to CASSLLTGTSGRGYEQYF.

The rearrangement links TRBV11-3 to TRBJ2-1, with TRBD2 identical over 14 bases. Germline V gene sequence: CDR1 SGHNT, CDR2 YENEEA. V lost 3 bases and J lost 5; bases outside the gene matches: 12. The CDR3 has 19 amino acids. The CDR3 region has the DNA TGTGCCAGCAGCTTGGAGGGGACTAGCGGGAGAATCGGCCACAATGAGCAGTTCTTC. This translates into CASSLEGTSGRIGHNEQFF.

This chain uses TRBV19 with TRBJ1-4; D unclear. This CDR3 is 12 amino acids long. Trimming took 0 bases from V and 13 from J, leaving 9 bases between them. Germline CDR1 reads LNHDA; CDR2 reads SQIVND (reference sequence). The CDR3 DNA sequence: TGTGCCAGTAGTATAGAGCGCAGGAGACTGTTTTTT. Translation gives CASSIERRRLFF.

This clone has just a few counts. This chain uses TRBV5-6 with TRBJ2-5; 7 bases agree with TRBD2. This CDR3 has 14 residues. With 0 bases clipped from V and 1 base from J, the junction kept 0 bases outside the gene matches. From germline, CDR1 is SGHDT and CDR2 YYEEEE. CDR3 nucleotides: TGTGCCAGCAGCTTGGCGGGGGGCCAAGAGACCCAGTACTTC. Protein product: CASSLAGGQETQYF.

The rearrangement uses TRBV9 and TRBJ2-3; D is possibly TRBD1 (5 bases). Between the trimmed V and J ends, which lost 0 bases and 6 bases, there was a span of 8 bases. Germline CDR1 reads SGDLS; CDR2 reads YYNGEE. The CDR3 runs 13 residues. The CDR3 bases are TGTGCCAGCAGCGTAGATCCAGGGGATACGCAGTATTTT. Translated: CASSVDPGDTQYF.

This chain links TRBV2 with TRBJ2-7; 13 bases are a match to TRBD2. Germline CDR1 is SNHLY and CDR2 is FYNNEI. The CDR3 has 14 amino acids. The V and J ends lost 7 bases and 7 bases, in that order; junction bases with no gene match: 7. The CDR3 sequence is CASIGLAGVGEQYF. The CDR3 nucleotides are TGTGCCAGCATCGGACTAGCGGGAGTAGGTGAGCAGTACTTC.

The CDR3 DNA is TGTGCCAGCAGTTTAAAACCGGGGACAGCTTATGGCTACACCTTC. Its translation is CASSLKPGTAYGYTF. The chain combines TRBV27 with TRBJ1-2, with TRBD1 identical over 7 bases. Germline V lookup: CDR1 MNHEY, CDR2 SMNVEV (reference sequence). The CDR3 is 15 amino acids. V trimming: 2 bases; J trimming: 5 bases; junction bases outside the gene matches: 8.

This rearrangement joins TRBV15 to TRBJ2-3, with 7 bases lining up with TRBD1. The CDR3 has 16 amino acids. CDR1 and CDR2 (germline): LNHNV, YYDKDF (reference sequence). V lost 0 bases and J lost 8; bases outside the gene matches: 11. The CDR3 protein is CATSRDLRQGGGTQYF. The CDR3 DNA reads TGTGCCACCAGCAGAGACCTAAGACAGGGCGGAGGTACGCAGTATTTT.

The chain is built from TRBV7-3 and TRBJ2-3; 10 bases are shared with TRBD2. Germline trimming cut 2 bases from V and 0 bases from J; bases unmatched to any gene: 2. The CDR3 totals 16 residues. The germline V gene encodes CDR1 SGHTA and CDR2 FQGTGA. CDR3 loop: CASSLSSGGSTDTQYF. DNA of the CDR3: TGTGCCAGCAGCTTATCTAGCGGGGGAAGCACAGATACGCAGTATTTT.

The rearrangement joins TRBV6-6 to TRBJ2-5; TRBD1 might be the D (6 bases). Germline assignment: CDR1 MNHNY and CDR2 SVGAGI (reference sequence). Trimming stripped 0 bases from V and 5 bases from J, with 10 bases between. This CDR3 comprises 14 residues. For the CDR3, the DNA is TGTGCCAGCAGTTACTCCCAGGGGCGGGAGACCCAGTACTTC. Protein: CASSYSQGRETQYF.

V and J are TRBV27 and TRBJ2-1; D not certain. The CDR3 runs to 13 residues. V was shortened by 10 bases and J by 5 bases, with 15 bases between the two germline ends. CDR1 and CDR2 from the germline V gene are MNHEY and SMNVEV (reference sequence). CDR3 amino acids: CATRLFVDNEQFF. CDR3 bases: TGTGCCACCCGACTCTTCGTGGACAATGAGCAGTTCTTC.